Given below is one T cell receptor beta chain in context. Measured with immunoSEQ multiplex PCR; TCRdb has only the in-frame clones, and not every one. This repertoire shows roughly 87,000 clones, roughly 90% found once; its top ten account for 5% to 7%. The data originate from a study of PD-L1 blockade in urothelial cancer. The CDR3 loop spans 15 amino acids. The V gene lost 3 bases and the J gene lost 7 bases, with 15 bases spanning the gap. The germline V gene has CDR1 MNHNS and CDR2 SASEGT. The chain employs TRBV6-1 and TRBJ1-4; TRBD1 might be the D (5 bases). The origin of this receptor is a woman in her seventies with urothelial cancer. This sample comprised PBMCs, obtained around atezolizumab (anti-PD-L1) treatment. The CDR3 loop is CASSELGVPSEKLFF. The CDR3 nucleotides read TGTGCCAGCAGTGAGCTAGGGGTCCCTTCTGAAAAACTGTTTTTT.